This T cell receptor beta chain was captured by sequencing in a study of OX40 agonist ivuxolimab in advanced cancers. Overall study: Dose-escalation subjects each had hepatocellular carcinoma, melanoma, renal cell or head and neck cancer. A history of anti-PD-1, anti-PD-L1 or anti-CTLA-4 therapy was acceptable, and roughly 40% had some. The study reported partial responses in three patients: one hepatocellular carcinoma, two cutaneous melanoma.

With baseline, cycle 4 day 1, and cycle 7 day 1 as timepoints, blood was sampled. The method was immunoSEQ multiplex PCR; TCRdb's version includes in-frame clones alone and lacks a portion of them. There are tens of thousands of clones in the sample; roughly 90% occur only once, and about 5% lies in the top ten. Trimming left V 1 base short and J 8 bases short, with 17 bases between. The CDR3 extends over 15 amino acids. The germline V gene encodes CDR1 LNHDA and CDR2 SQIVND (reference sequence). The sequence came from an adult with an advanced solid tumor such as melanoma, head and neck, liver or kidney cancer. The specimen comprised CD4+ or CD8+ T cells sorted from blood, sampled in a trial of the OX40 agonist ivuxolimab. The rearrangement uses TRBV19 and TRBJ1-2; possibly TRBD1 for D (6 bases). DNA of the CDR3: TGTGCCAGTAGTATAGCCCCCCCAGGGGTCGAGGGCTACACCTTC. This encodes CASSIAPPGVEGYTF.